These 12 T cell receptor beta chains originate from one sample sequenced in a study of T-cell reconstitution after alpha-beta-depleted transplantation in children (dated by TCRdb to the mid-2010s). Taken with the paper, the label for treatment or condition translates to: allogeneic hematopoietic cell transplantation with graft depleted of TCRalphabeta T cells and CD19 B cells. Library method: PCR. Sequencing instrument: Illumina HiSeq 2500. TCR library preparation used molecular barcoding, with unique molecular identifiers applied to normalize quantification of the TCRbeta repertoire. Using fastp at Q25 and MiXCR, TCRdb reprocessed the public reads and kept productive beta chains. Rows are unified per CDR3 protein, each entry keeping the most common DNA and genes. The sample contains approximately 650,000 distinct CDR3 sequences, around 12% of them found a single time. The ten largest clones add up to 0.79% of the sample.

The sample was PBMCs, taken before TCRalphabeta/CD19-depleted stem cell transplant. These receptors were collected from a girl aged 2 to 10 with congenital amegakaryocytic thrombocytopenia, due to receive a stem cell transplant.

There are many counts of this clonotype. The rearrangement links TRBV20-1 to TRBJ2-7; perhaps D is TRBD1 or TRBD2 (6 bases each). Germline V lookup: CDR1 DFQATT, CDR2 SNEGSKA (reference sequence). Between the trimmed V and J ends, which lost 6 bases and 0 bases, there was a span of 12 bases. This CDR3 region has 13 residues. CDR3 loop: CSARGLNSYEQYF. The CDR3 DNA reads TGCAGTGCCAGGGGACTGAACTCCTACGAGCAGTACTTC.

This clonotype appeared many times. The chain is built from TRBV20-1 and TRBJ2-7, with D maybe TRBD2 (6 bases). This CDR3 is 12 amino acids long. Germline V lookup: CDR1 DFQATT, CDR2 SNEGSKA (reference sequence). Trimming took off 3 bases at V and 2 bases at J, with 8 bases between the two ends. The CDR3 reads CSASGGTYEQYF. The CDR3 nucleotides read TGCAGTGCTAGTGGGGGGACCTACGAGCAGTACTTC.

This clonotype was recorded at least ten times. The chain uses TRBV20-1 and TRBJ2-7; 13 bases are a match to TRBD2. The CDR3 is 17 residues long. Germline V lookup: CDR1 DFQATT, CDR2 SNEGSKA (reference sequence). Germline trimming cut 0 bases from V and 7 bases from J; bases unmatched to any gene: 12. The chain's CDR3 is CSARDYMGTSGVYEQYF. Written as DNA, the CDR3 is TGCAGTGCTAGAGACTATATGGGGACTAGCGGGGTATATGAGCAGTACTTC.

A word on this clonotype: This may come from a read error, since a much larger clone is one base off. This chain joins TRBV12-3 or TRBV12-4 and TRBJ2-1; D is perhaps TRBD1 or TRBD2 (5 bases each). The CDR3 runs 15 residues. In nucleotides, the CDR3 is TGTGCCAGCAGGCCCGGGGCTACCCTTTACAATGAGCAGCTCTTC. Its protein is CASRPGATLYNEQLF.

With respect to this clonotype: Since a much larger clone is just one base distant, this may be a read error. CDR3 sequence reads: CASREALAGEGEQFF. The CDR3 DNA sequence: TGTGCCAGCAGAGAAGCACTAGCGGGAGAGGGTGAGCAGTTCTTC. The chain combines TRBV6-1 with TRBJ2-1, with 11 bases matching TRBD2. Germline lookup yields CDR1 MNHNS and CDR2 SASEGT. The length of the CDR3 is 15 residues.

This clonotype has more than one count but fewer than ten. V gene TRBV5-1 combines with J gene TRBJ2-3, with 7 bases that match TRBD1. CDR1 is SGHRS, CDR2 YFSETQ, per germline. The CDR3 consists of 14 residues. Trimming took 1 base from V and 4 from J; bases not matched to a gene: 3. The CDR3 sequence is CASSLHQGADTQYF. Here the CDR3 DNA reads TGCGCCAGCAGCTTGCATCAGGGGGCAGATACGCAGTATTTT.

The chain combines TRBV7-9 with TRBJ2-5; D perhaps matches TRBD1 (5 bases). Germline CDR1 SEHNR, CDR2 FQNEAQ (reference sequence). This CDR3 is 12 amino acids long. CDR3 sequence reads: CATLATAETQYF. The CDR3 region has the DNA TGTGCTACCCTGGCGACAGCTGAGACCCAGTACTTC.

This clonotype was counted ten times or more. The CDR3 sequence: CASSFYRDSTYEQYF. CDR3 bases: TGCGCCAGCAGCTTTTACCGGGACAGCACCTACGAGCAGTACTTC. The chain combines TRBV5-1 with TRBJ2-7; 7 positions match TRBD1. CDR1 SGHRS and CDR2 YFSETQ come from the germline V gene. V lost 2 bases, J lost 2 bases, and 7 bases stayed unmatched. This CDR3 is built from 15 residues.

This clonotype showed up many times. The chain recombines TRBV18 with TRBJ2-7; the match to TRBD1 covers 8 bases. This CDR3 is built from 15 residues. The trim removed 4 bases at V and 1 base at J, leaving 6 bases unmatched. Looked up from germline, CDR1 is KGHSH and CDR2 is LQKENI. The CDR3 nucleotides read TGTGCCAGCTCACGACGGACAGGGACTTCCTACGAGCAGTACTTC. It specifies CASSRRTGTSYEQYF.

CDR3 in amino acids: CASSLRSGLGEQYF. CDR3 sequence (DNA): TGTGCCAGCAGCTTACGGAGCGGTTTGGGCGAGCAGTACTTC. This chain uses TRBV7-8 with TRBJ2-7; TRBD2 is a possible D gene (5 bases). V lost 2 bases, J lost 6 bases, and 14 bases lay in between. CDR3 length: 14 amino acids. CDR1 and CDR2 (germline): SGHVS, FQNEAQ.

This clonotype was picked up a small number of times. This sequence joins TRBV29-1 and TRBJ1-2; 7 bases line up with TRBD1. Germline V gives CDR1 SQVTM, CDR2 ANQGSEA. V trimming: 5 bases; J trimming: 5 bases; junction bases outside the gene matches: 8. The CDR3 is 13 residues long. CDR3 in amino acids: CSVYTGTAYGYTF. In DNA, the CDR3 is TGCAGCGTTTATACCGGGACAGCTTATGGCTACACCTTC.

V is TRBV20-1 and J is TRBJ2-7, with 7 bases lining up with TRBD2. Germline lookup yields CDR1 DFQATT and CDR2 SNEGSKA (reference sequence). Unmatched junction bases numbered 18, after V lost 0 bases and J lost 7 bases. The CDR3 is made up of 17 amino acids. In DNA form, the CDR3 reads TGCAGTGCTAGAGATCGAAGATCGGCGGGCCTGCGGGAGGAGCAGTACTTC. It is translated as CSARDRRSAGLREEQYF.